This T cell receptor (beta chain) was identified during a study of metastatic and nonmetastatic thyroid tumors. Study details: Repertoire data that came from the blood and tumor or nodule tissue of malignant and benign thyroid patients were compared. Study results and limitations: Malignant thyroid tumors reportedly had TCR beta diversity that was significantly higher than in benign nodules, in blood and tumor.

Trimming left V 4 bases short and J 6 bases short, with 10 bases between. Germline CDR1 and CDR2: LGHDT and YNNKEL (reference sequence). The CDR3 runs to 12 residues. As processed by the authors: The study's classifier, a distant-metastasis tool for papillary thyroid cancer, was built using CDR3 differences across clinicopathological groups. TCRdb re-analyzed the PCR reads through MiXCR. None of the V and J calls come from the authors' own analysis; TCRdb made them. This table holds 25,000 to 35,000 clones, around 30% found once. In its sample, this clone was seen many times. The antigen is unknown. Ahead of thyroid surgery, no patient had received treatment of any kind.

This clonotype originated in a female donor with papillary thyroid cancer or a benign thyroid nodule (not recorded which). Some clones in this sample may be carry-over from other donors' samples. The genes are TRBV3-1 and TRBJ2-7; either TRBD1 or TRBD2 may supply D (6 bases each). Sequencing was done on a sample of blood. CDR3 protein: CASSPRGGEQYF. As DNA, the CDR3 is TGTGCCAGCAGCCCCAGGGGAGGCGAGCAGTACTTC.